A single sample is the source of the 11 T cell receptor beta chains below, sequenced in a study of early T cells in non-severe SARS-CoV-2 infection. TCRdb passed the 5' RACE reads through MiXCR, listing each CDR3 protein once. The profile shows approximately 63,000 distinct CDR3 sequences, 4.5% to 7.5% of them singletons. Sequencing used whole blood, obtained at baseline. Source of these receptors: an adult who was a healthcare worker with PCR-confirmed SARS-CoV-2 infection or an uninfected control (not recorded which).

This clonotype was recorded at least ten times. The J gene is TRBJ1-5, the V gene TRBV6-2 or TRBV6-3; no clear D gene. This CDR3 has 16 residues. In germline, CDR1 is MNHEY, CDR2 SVGEGT. V was pared by 2 bases and J by 7 bases, with 18 bases between. The CDR3 DNA sequence: TGTGCCAGCAGTTACCGACCTCAAGGTTTGGGGCAGCCCCAGCATTTT. Translated, it gives CASSYRPQGLGQPQHF.

This clonotype has ten or more counts. The rearrangement joins TRBV4-3 to TRBJ2-5; TRBD1 matches at 8 bases. Germline V gives CDR1 LGHNA, CDR2 YSLEER. The CDR3 runs to 14 residues. The ends lost 4 bases at V and 0 bases at J; junction bases unmatched: 1. CDR3 coding DNA: TGCGCCAGCAGCCTGACAGGGGACCAAGAGACCCAGTACTTC. It encodes CASSLTGDQETQYF.

This clonotype was found a few times. At one end, the junction sequence differs from germline, possibly due to a read error. The genes are TRBV20-1 and TRBJ2-5, with 8 bases identical to TRBD1. Germline loops: CDR1 DFQATT, CDR2 SNEGSKA (reference sequence). CDR3 size: 12 residues. CDR3 sequence reads: CSARDLFGQGHF. The CDR3 bases are TGCAGTGCTAGAGATCTCTTTGGACAGGGACACTTC.

At least ten counts were recorded for this clonotype. The genes are TRBV5-1 and TRBJ1-5, with TRBD1 as a possible D gene (6 bases). Between the trimmed V and J ends, which lost 0 bases and 2 bases, there was a span of 6 bases. The CDR3 is made up of 14 amino acids. Germline CDR1 SGHRS, CDR2 YFSETQ. The chain's CDR3 is CASSLDRGNQPQHF. CDR3 DNA sequence: TGCGCCAGCAGCTTGGACAGGGGCAATCAGCCCCAGCATTTT.

This clonotype was seen a few times. The chain is built from TRBV5-1 and TRBJ2-7; TRBD2 agrees at 7 bases. V was pared by 4 bases and J by 0 bases, with 4 bases of the junction left unmatched. The CDR3 has 14 residues. Germline CDR1 SGHRS, CDR2 YFSETQ. CDR3 bases: TGCGCCAGCAGCGGGAGCGGGGCCTCCTACGAGCAGTACTTC. This gives the protein CASSGSGASYEQYF.

This clonotype occurred a few times. The V gene is TRBV19, the J gene TRBJ2-1; TRBD2 agrees at 10 bases. This CDR3 has 16 amino acids. The junction had 10 bases not matched to a gene; V was cut back by 6 bases and J by 5 bases. Germline CDR1 LNHDA, CDR2 SQIVND (reference sequence). In nucleotides, the CDR3 is TGTGCCAGTAGCCCTGGTTCCCTAGCGGGAGACAATGAGCAGTTCTTC. Translating gives CASSPGSLAGDNEQFF.

This clonotype was detected ten times or more. The CDR3: CASKDRIAHEQYF. As DNA, the CDR3 is TGTGCCAGCAAGGACAGGATAGCCCACGAGCAGTACTTC. The V and J genes are TRBV28 and TRBJ2-7, with 7 positions matching TRBD1. V lost 7 bases to trimming and J lost 5 bases; unmatched junction nucleotides: 8. The CDR3 covers 13 residues. The V gene's germline CDR1 is MDHEN and CDR2 SYDVKM.

This clonotype was seen at least ten times. The rearrangement uses TRBV28 and TRBJ1-5; no reliable D call. CDR1 is MDHEN, CDR2 SYDVKM, per germline. The CDR3 spans 12 residues. V was trimmed by 2 bases and J by 9 bases, leaving 8 bases between them. The CDR3 reads CASSLREPPQHF. The DNA for the CDR3 is TGTGCCAGCAGTTTACGGGAGCCGCCCCAGCATTTT.

There are many counts of this clonotype. The V and J genes are TRBV12-3 or TRBV12-4 and TRBJ2-7, with 12 bases that match TRBD2. With V trimmed by 6 bases and J by 1 base, 10 bases remained unmatched. This CDR3 has 17 residues. DNA of the CDR3: TGTGCCAGCAGCCGACTAGCGGGAGTCCTTAATTCCTACGAGCAGTACTTC. It yields the protein CASSRLAGVLNSYEQYF.

In this sample, this clonotype turned up many times. V usage is TRBV29-1 and J usage is TRBJ1-2; D perhaps matches TRBD1 (5 bases). V dropped 3 bases and J dropped 4 bases, with 15 bases sitting between them. CDR3 length: 14 residues. Per the germline V gene, CDR1 is SQVTM and CDR2 is ANQGSEA. As DNA, the CDR3 is TGCAGCGTTGAGACGGGAGGGGAAGGCTATGGCTACACCTTC. Translation: CSVETGGEGYGYTF.

This clonotype was detected only a few times. The chain carries TRBV27 and TRBJ1-5; D remains unclear. The CDR3 contains 15 residues. The germline CDR1 and CDR2 sequences are MNHEY and SMNVEV (reference sequence). V was trimmed by 8 bases and J by 0 bases, leaving 14 bases between them. The CDR3 loop is CASGKGGYSNQPQHF. CDR3 nucleotide sequence: TGTGCCAGCGGGAAGGGCGGTTATAGCAATCAGCCCCAGCATTTT.